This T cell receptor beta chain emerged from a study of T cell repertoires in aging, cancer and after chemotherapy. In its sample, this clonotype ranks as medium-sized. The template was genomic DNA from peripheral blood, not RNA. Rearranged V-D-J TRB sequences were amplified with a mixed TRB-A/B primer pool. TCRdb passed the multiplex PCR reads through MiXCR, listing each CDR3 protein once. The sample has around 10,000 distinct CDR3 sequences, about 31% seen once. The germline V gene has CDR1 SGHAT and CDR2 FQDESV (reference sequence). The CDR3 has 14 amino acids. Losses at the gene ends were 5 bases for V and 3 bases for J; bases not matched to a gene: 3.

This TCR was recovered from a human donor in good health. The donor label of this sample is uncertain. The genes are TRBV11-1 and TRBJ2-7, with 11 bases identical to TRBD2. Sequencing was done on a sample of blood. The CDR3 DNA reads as TGTGCCAGCAGCAAGACTAGCGGGGTCTACGAGCAGTACTTC. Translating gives CASSKTSGVYEQYF.